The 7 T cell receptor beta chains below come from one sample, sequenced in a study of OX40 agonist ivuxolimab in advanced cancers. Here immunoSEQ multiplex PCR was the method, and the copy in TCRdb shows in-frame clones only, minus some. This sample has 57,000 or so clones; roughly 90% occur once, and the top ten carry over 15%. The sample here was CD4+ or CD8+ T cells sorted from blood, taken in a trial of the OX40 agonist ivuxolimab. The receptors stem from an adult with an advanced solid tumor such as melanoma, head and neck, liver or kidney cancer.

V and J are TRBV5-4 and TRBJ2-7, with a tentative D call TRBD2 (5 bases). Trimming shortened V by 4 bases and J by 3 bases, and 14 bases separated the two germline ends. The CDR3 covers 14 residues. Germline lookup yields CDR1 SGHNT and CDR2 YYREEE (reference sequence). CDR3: CASSLEGQIYEQYF. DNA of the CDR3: TGTGCCAGCAGCCTCGAGGGCCAAATCTACGAGCAGTACTTC.

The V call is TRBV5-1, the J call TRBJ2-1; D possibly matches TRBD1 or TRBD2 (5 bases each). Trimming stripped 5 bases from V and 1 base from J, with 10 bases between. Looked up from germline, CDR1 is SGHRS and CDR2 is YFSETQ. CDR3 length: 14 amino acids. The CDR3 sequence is CASRPGTSYNEQFF. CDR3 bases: TGCGCCAGCAGGCCTGGGACGTCCTACAATGAGCAGTTCTTC. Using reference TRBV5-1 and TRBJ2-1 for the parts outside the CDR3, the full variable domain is KAGVTQTPRYLIKTRGQQVTLSCSPISGHRSVSWYQQTPGQGLQFLFEYFSETQRNKGNFPGRFSGRQFSNSRSEMNVSTLELGDSALYLCASRPGTSYNEQFFGPGTRLTVL.

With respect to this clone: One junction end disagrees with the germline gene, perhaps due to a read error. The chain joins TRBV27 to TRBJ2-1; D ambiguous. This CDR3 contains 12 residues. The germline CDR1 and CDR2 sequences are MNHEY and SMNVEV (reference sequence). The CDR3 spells CASRRSFNEQFF. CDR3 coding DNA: TGTGCCAGCAGAAGATCCTTCAATGAGCAGTTCTTC.

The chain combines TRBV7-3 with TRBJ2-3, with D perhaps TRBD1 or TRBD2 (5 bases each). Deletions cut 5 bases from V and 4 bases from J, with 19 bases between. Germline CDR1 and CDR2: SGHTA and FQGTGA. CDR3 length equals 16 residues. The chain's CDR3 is CASSSIGAGNPDTQYF. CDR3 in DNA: TGTGCCAGCAGCAGCATTGGGGCGGGCAATCCAGATACGCAGTATTTT.

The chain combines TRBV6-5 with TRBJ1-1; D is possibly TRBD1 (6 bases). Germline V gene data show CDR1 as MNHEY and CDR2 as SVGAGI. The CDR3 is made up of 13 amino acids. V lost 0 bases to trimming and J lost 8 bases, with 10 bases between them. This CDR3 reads CASSYSWTAEAFF. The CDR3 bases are TGTGCCAGCAGTTACTCTTGGACAGCAGAAGCTTTCTTT.

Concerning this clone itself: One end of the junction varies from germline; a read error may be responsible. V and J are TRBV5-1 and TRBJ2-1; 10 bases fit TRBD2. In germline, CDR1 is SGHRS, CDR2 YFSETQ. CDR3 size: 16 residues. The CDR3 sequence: CASSPWTSGPYNEQFF. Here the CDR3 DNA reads TGCGCCAGCAGCCCCTGGACTAGCGGACCCTATAATGAGCAGTTCTTC.

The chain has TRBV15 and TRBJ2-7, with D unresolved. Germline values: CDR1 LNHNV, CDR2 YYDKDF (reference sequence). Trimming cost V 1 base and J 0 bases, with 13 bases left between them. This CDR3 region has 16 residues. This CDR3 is CATSRGYMLDSYEQYF. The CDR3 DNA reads TGTGCCACCAGCAGAGGATACATGTTGGACTCCTACGAGCAGTACTTC. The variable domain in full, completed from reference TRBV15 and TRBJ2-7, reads DAMVIQNPRYQVTQFGKPVTLSCSQTLNHNVMYWYQQKSSQAPKLLFHYYDKDFNNEADTPDNFQSRRPNTSFCFLDIRSPGLGDTAMYLCATSRGYMLDSYEQYFGPGTRLTVT.